The rows below give T cell receptor beta chains drawn from one sample of a study of OX40 agonist ivuxolimab in advanced cancers. Sequenced by immunoSEQ multiplex PCR; TCRdb stores in-frame clones only, minus some. Here the sample spans more than 55,000 clones, over 75% being singletons. The sample was CD4+ or CD8+ T cells sorted from blood, taken in a trial of the OX40 agonist ivuxolimab. These receptors all stem from an adult with an advanced solid tumor such as melanoma, head and neck, liver or kidney cancer. Both conserved end residues are part of each CDR3. The D gene is left open where the match is weak. A row's size may be missing; if present it is once, few, many or a size class.

>NA|TRBJ1-1|NA|TRBV18
CASSPTGGNTEAFF
TGTGCCAGCTCACCGACAGGAGGGAACACTGAAGCTTTCTTT
>NA|TRBJ1-4|NA|TRBV5-1
CASSLGRSEKLFF
TGCGCCAGCAGCTTGGGAAGATCTGAAAAACTGTTTTTT
>NA|TRBJ2-3|NA|TRBV14
CASSPWPDTQYF
TGTGCCAGCAGCCCGTGGCCGGATACGCAGTATTTT
>NA|TRBJ1-2|NA|TRBV11-2
CASSLVGFNYGYTF
TGTGCCAGCAGCTTAGTAGGGTTTAACTATGGCTACACCTTC
>NA|TRBJ2-7|TRBD2|TRBV7-2
CASSRSRSGGSYEQYF
TGTGCCAGCAGCCGTTCGCGGTCGGGGGGCTCCTACGAGCAGTACTTC
>NA|TRBJ2-1|TRBD1|TRBV7-3
CASSLGGQEMYNEQFF
TGTGCCAGCAGCTTAGGTGGACAGGAGATGTACAATGAGCAGTTCTTC
>NA|TRBJ2-1|TRBD2|TRBV19
CASSISLAGGSYNEQFF
TGTGCCAGTAGTATCAGTCTAGCGGGCGGGTCCTACAATGAGCAGTTCTTC
>NA|TRBJ2-3|NA|TRBV5-1
CASSLEGIRDSYRGQYF
TGCGCCAGCAGCTTGGAGGGGATCCGGGACTCCTACCGAGGGCAGTATTTT
>NA|TRBJ1-5|TRBD1|TRBV28
CASGGTGSNQPQHF
TGTGCCAGCGGCGGGACAGGGAGCAATCAGCCCCAGCATTTT
>NA|TRBJ1-1|TRBD1|TRBV5-1
CASSVGAGGFGTEAFF
TGCGCCAGCAGCGTGGGGGCAGGGGGATTCGGCACTGAAGCTTTCTTT
>NA|TRBJ1-5|NA|TRBV6-5
CASRVDSHPNQPQHF
TGTGCCAGCAGAGTCGACAGCCATCCAAATCAGCCCCAGCATTTT
>NA|TRBJ2-5|NA|TRBV5-4
CASSPPAVNPPQTQYF
TGTGCCAGCAGTCCCCCTGCGGTAAACCCGCCTCAGACCCAGTACTTC
>NA|TRBJ2-2|NA|TRBV9
CASSARGGGWESYTGELFF
TGTGCCAGCAGCGCCCGAGGGGGGGGCTGGGAGAGTTATACCGGGGAGCTGTTTTTT
>NA|TRBJ2-1|NA|TRBV18
CASSPIGVSSYNEQFF
TGTGCCAGCTCACCCATCGGGGTAAGCTCCTACAATGAGCAGTTCTTC
>NA|TRBJ1-6|NA|TRBV2
CASSSGRVNSPLHF
TGTGCCAGCAGTTCCGGACGAGTGAATTCACCCCTCCACTTT
>NA|TRBJ1-1|NA|TRBV25-1
CASSGSPLGHTEAFF
TGTGCCAGCAGTGGATCCCCCCTGGGGCACACTGAAGCTTTCTTT
>few|TRBJ2-7|TRBD2|TRBV5-1
CASSTTGGRSYEQYF
TGCGCCAGCAGCACCACGGGAGGGAGATCCTACGAGCAGTACTTC
>few|TRBJ2-5|NA|TRBV10-3
CATRRGQETQYF
TGTGCCACTAGACGGGGACAAGAGACCCAGTACTTC
>NA|TRBJ2-5|NA|TRBV10-3
CASALAGGETQYF
TGTGCCTCTGCGCTAGCAGGAGGGGAGACCCAGTACTTC
>NA|TRBJ2-3|NA|TRBV5-1
CASSRIATDTQYF
TGCGCCAGCAGCCGGATCGCCACAGATACGCAGTATTTT
>NA|TRBJ1-2|TRBD1|TRBV7-9
CASSPTQGQALLNYGYTF
TGTGCCAGCAGCCCCACCCAGGGACAGGCCTTACTTAACTATGGCTACACCTTC
>NA|TRBJ1-4|NA|TRBV30
CAWSGGGSDEKLFF
TGTGCCTGGAGTGGGGGGGGTTCGGATGAAAAACTGTTTTTT
>NA|TRBJ2-3|TRBD2|TRBV11-3
CASSCPDLLAGAPDTQYF
TGTGCCAGCAGCTGCCCCGACCTCCTAGCGGGAGCCCCAGATACGCAGTATTTT
>NA|TRBJ2-7|TRBD2|TRBV4-1
CASSHPVSGRGNEQYF
TGCGCCAGCAGCCATCCGGTTAGCGGGAGAGGTAACGAGCAGTACTTC
>NA|TRBJ1-1|NA|TRBV2
CASSGPFRNAEAFF
TGTGCCAGCAGTGGACCTTTTAGGAATGCTGAAGCTTTCTTT
>NA|TRBJ2-1|NA|TRBV29-1
CSVGPSEQFF
TGCAGCGTTGGCCCGAGTGAGCAGTTCTTC
>once|TRBJ1-4|NA|TRBV5-1
CASSLGPNEKLFF
TGCGCCAGCAGCTTGGGTCCTAATGAAAAACTGTTTTTT
>NA|TRBJ1-1|NA|TRBV4-3
CASSPRLGYTEAFF
TGCGCCAGCAGTCCTAGACTGGGGTACACTGAAGCTTTCTTT
>NA|TRBJ1-2|NA|TRBV7-2
CASSSGHPWAEGGYTF
TGTGCCAGCAGCTCGGGACATCCTTGGGCTGAAGGCGGCTACACCTTC
>NA|TRBJ2-7|NA|TRBV19
CASSRGNRGPDEQYF
TGTGCCAGTAGTAGAGGGAACCGGGGCCCGGACGAGCAGTACTTC
>NA|TRBJ2-7|NA|TRBV7-9
CASSLVGYEQYF
TGTGCCAGCAGCTTAGTCGGGTACGAGCAGTACTTC
>NA|TRBJ2-7|NA|TRBV10-2
CASSDPGDEQYF
TGCGCCAGCAGTGACCCTGGGGACGAGCAGTACTTC
>NA|TRBJ2-7|NA|TRBV2
CASSSLERMYEQYF
TGTGCCAGCAGCTCTTTGGAGCGGATGTACGAGCAGTACTTC
>once|TRBJ2-5|NA|TRBV6-6
CASSPRTVWGQETQYF
TGTGCCAGCAGTCCCCGGACAGTTTGGGGCCAAGAGACCCAGTACTTC
>few|TRBJ1-6|NA|TRBV6-5
CASSYSVHPPLHF
TGTGCCAGCAGTTACTCAGTACATCCACCCCTCCACTTT
>NA|TRBJ1-1|NA|TRBV6-5
CASSYEDGAAFF
TGTGCCAGCAGTTACGAGGACGGGGCAGCTTTCTTT
>NA|TRBJ1-4|NA|TRBV2
CASSSTASNEKLFF
TGTGCCAGCAGTAGTACGGCCTCTAATGAAAAACTGTTTTTT
>NA|TRBJ1-6|NA|TRBV11-3
CASSLERNSPLHF
TGTGCCAGCAGCTTAGAGCGGAATTCACCCCTCCACTTT
>NA|TRBJ2-5|NA|TRBV20-1
CSARERETQYF
TGCAGTGCTAGAGAGCGGGAGACCCAGTACTTC
>NA|TRBJ1-2|TRBD1|TRBV10-3
CAISLTGGNPYGYTF
TGTGCCATCAGCCTGACAGGGGGAAATCCCTATGGCTACACCTTC
>NA|TRBJ2-2|NA|TRBV7-3
CASSPGFSTGELFF
TGTGCCAGCAGCCCCGGGTTCAGCACCGGGGAGCTGTTTTTT
>few|TRBJ2-7|NA|TRBV7-2
CASSLAGGPTYEQYF
TGTGCCAGCAGCTTAGCGGGAGGCCCGACCTACGAGCAGTACTTC